The clone carrying this T cell receptor beta chain was detected a few times. The data derive from a study of cytomegalovirus exposure and HLA in healthy donors. Across the whole study: Unique TCRs from HLA-typed donors, 85 million to 100 million of them, were held in an early data release.

The PCR ran on 60 Vbeta and 13 Jbeta primers. This table comes from immunoSEQ multiplex PCR, and its TCRdb copy is limited to in-frame clones, with some not included. This sample has approximately 110,000 clones, with about 74% found just once. Donors showed nominal health when sampled, although they likely had unrecorded immune exposures. V dropped 6 bases and J dropped 6; count of bases not matched to a gene: 7. The V gene's germline CDR1 is MGHDK and CDR2 SYGVNS. The CDR3 totals 13 residues. The sequence derives from a female donor in good health and CMV-seropositive. The specimen sequenced was PBMCs. V gene TRBV25-1 combines with J gene TRBJ1-2, with 7 bases identical to TRBD1. The CDR3 bases are TGTGCCAGCAGGAGAGGGGGCGGTGATGGCTACACCTTC. Translation gives CASRRGGGDGYTF.